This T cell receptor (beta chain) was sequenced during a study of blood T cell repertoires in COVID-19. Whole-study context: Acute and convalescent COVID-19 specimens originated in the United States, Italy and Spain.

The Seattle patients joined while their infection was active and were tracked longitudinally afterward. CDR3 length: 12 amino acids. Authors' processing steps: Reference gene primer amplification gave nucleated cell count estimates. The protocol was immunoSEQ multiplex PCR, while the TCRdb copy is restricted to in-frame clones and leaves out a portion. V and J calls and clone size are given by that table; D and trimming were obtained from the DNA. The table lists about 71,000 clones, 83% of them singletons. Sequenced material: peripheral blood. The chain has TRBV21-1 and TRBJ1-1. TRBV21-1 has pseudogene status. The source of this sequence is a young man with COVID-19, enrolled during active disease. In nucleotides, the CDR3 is TGTGCCAGCAGGAGGGGGGGGACTGAAGCTTTCTTT. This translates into CASRRGGTEAFF.